This T cell receptor (beta chain) is drawn from a study of cytomegalovirus exposure and HLA in healthy donors. Study-level findings and limits: A later look showed TCR association rates differing by HLA locus, highest for DRB1 and lowest for HLA-C. The later analysis indicated that the majority of CMV-associated TCR beta chains appeared HLA-restricted. Researchers counted around 180 TCR beta chains as cytomegalovirus-associated.

As for this clone: Its antigen is as yet unknown.

Germline CDR1 reads SGHRS; CDR2 reads YFSETQ. The CDR3 totals 13 residues. V shed 4 bases and J 4 bases; nucleotides not matched to a gene: 1. The PCR made use of 60 Vbeta and 13 Jbeta primers. Profiled with immunoSEQ multiplex PCR; TCRdb holds only in-frame clones, not every one. The sample yields roughly 150,000 clones, roughly 76% seen once. This clonotype was obtained from a male donor in good health and CMV-seronegative. The chain employs TRBV5-1 and TRBJ2-1, with 8 bases that match TRBD1. The sample comprised PBMCs. The CDR3 coding sequence is TGCGCCAGCAGCGGACAGGGTTACAATGAGCAGTTCTTC. Its translation: CASSGQGYNEQFF.